This entry lists 13 T cell receptor beta chains sequenced from one sample in a study of identical twins. TCRdb used MiXCR to reprocess the 5' RACE reads, holding one entry per CDR3 protein. The table lists about 530,000 distinct CDR3 sequences, roughly 15% of them singletons. These same records also appear under a second study, on yellow fever vaccine responses in identical twins.

Sequencing used CD4+ T cells sorted from blood. These receptors all come from a woman under 30 in good health.

This clonotype appeared a single time. The V gene is TRBV5-5, the J gene TRBJ2-2; TRBD1 matches at 9 bases. The trim removed 4 bases at V and 5 bases at J, leaving 9 bases unmatched. CDR3 length equals 16 residues. Per the germline V gene, CDR1 is SGHKS and CDR2 is YYEKEE (reference sequence). The CDR3 spells CASSGTGGLKTGELFF. Here the CDR3 DNA reads TGTGCCAGCAGCGGCACAGGGGGCCTGAAGACCGGGGAGCTGTTTTTT.

The chain carries TRBV15 and TRBJ2-7, with TRBD2 matching 8 bases. CDR1 is LNHNV and CDR2 is YYDKDF in the germline V gene (reference sequence). The CDR3 spans 16 residues. J was trimmed by 4 bases and V by 5 bases; bases with no gene match: 13. The CDR3 reads CATSRGSGSGSYEQYF. CDR3 nucleotide sequence: TGTGCCACCAGCCGAGGGTCGGGAAGCGGGAGTTACGAGCAGTACTTC.

This clonotype was seen more than once but under ten times. The chain joins TRBV20-1 to TRBJ2-1; 7 bases match TRBD2. CDR1 DFQATT and CDR2 SNEGSKA come from the germline V gene (reference sequence). The CDR3 covers 14 residues. Trimming removed 3 bases from V and 10 bases from J; junction bases left unmatched: 12. CDR3 coding DNA: TGCAGTGCTAGGGGGTCTAGCGGCTCAGGAGAGCAGTTCTTC. It encodes CSARGSSGSGEQFF.

The chain joins TRBV6-5 to TRBJ2-7; the D is unclear. The germline gives CDR1 MNHEY, CDR2 SVGAGI. This CDR3 comprises 14 residues. V was trimmed by 0 bases and J by 0 bases, leaving 6 bases between them. CDR3 DNA sequence: TGTGCCAGCAGTTACTCGCCCAGCTCCTACGAGCAGTACGTC. This gives the protein CASSYSPSSYEQYV.

The rearrangement links TRBV28 to TRBJ2-7; 12 bases align to TRBD2. From germline, CDR1 is MDHEN and CDR2 SYDVKM. The CDR3 runs 13 residues. J lost 10 bases, V lost 1 base, and 2 bases had no gene match. The DNA for the CDR3 is TGTGCCAGCAGTTTATCGACTAGCGGGAGTCAGTACTTC. Protein product: CASSLSTSGSQYF.

This clonotype was counted only a few times. In nucleotides, the CDR3 is TGTGCCACCAGCAGAGATACAGTTAATTCACCCCTCCACTTT. The encoded protein is CATSRDTVNSPLHF. The chain is built from TRBV15 and TRBJ1-6; D uncertain. Germline lookup yields CDR1 LNHNV and CDR2 YYDKDF (reference sequence). This CDR3 has 14 residues. V lost 0 bases and J lost 6, with 6 bases in between.

This clonotype appeared a few times. This sequence joins TRBV4-1 and TRBJ1-5; TRBD1 is a possible D gene (5 bases). There are 17 residues in the CDR3. Trimming shortened V by 3 bases and J by 4 bases, and 19 bases separated the two germline ends. Looked up from germline, CDR1 is MGHRA and CDR2 is YSYEKL. This chain's CDR3 is CASSQLDMGLGNQPQHF. CDR3 bases: TGCGCCAGCAGCCAGCTTGACATGGGGCTAGGGAATCAGCCCCAGCATTTT.

The chain has TRBV11-2 and TRBJ2-6; D might be TRBD1 (6 bases). This CDR3 is 16 amino acids long. Germline V gene sequence: CDR1 SGHAT, CDR2 FQNNGV. V gave up 4 bases and J gave up 1 base, with 11 bases separating them. The CDR3 DNA is TGTGCCAGCAGCTCCCTCACAGGGTCTGGGGCCAACGTCCTGACTTTC. Amino acids: CASSSLTGSGANVLTF.

V usage is TRBV20-1 and J usage is TRBJ2-2; 7 bases align to TRBD2. Germline assignment: CDR1 DFQATT and CDR2 SNEGSKA (reference sequence). CDR3 length: 14 amino acids. J was trimmed by 4 bases and V by 4 bases; bases with no gene match: 6. DNA of the CDR3: TGCAGTGCTACCAGCGGGACGGTCACCGGGGAGCTGTTTTTT. It translates to CSATSGTVTGELFF.

In its sample, this clonotype was seen a few times. The chain couples TRBV7-9 to TRBJ2-7; 10 nucleotides align to TRBD2. V shed 4 bases and J 7 bases; nucleotides not matched to a gene: 7. The CDR3 sequence is 14 residues long. The germline V gene encodes CDR1 SEHNR and CDR2 FQNEAQ (reference sequence). The CDR3 sequence: CASSSIAGGYEQYV. The CDR3 region has the DNA TGTGCCAGCAGCTCCATAGCGGGGGGTTATGAGCAGTACGTC.

The V call is TRBV27, the J call TRBJ2-7; D might be TRBD2 (5 bases). The CDR3 is made up of 14 amino acids. The V gene's germline CDR1 is MNHEY and CDR2 SMNVEV (reference sequence). Trimming removed 5 bases at V and 3 bases at J, with 14 bases between. The CDR3 DNA reads TGTGCCAGCAGTCGGCTGACCGAGGGCTACGAGCAGTACTTC. Amino acids: CASSRLTEGYEQYF.

In its sample, this clonotype was seen a few times. The chain carries TRBV10-3 and TRBJ2-3; D is perhaps TRBD1 (6 bases). Germline V gene lookup returns CDR1 ENHRY and CDR2 SYGVKD. The CDR3 totals 17 residues. V lost 2 bases and J 4 bases, leaving 19 bases between the germline ends. The CDR3 nucleotides are TGTGCCATCAGTGAGGCAAGTGGGACAATTGGAGCAGATACGCAGTATTTT. Translated, it gives CAISEASGTIGADTQYF.

This clonotype was observed a few times. The V call is TRBV10-3, the J call TRBJ2-7, with D perhaps TRBD2 (5 bases). CDR1 ENHRY and CDR2 SYGVKD come from the germline V gene. CDR3 length: 13 residues. V was clipped by 6 bases and J by 2 bases, with 11 bases between them. The CDR3 protein is CAISTGSPYEQYF. CDR3 DNA: TGTGCCATCAGCACGGGATCCCCCTACGAGCAGTACTTC.